Following are 29 T cell receptor beta chains from one sample sequenced in a study of T cells in Graves' hyperthyroidism and ophthalmopathy. The CDR3 regions of TCR beta were amplified from RNA transcripts. HTBI primers drove first-round RT-PCR of the TCR CDR3. TCRdb itself ran the multiplex PCR reads through MiXCR, one entry per CDR3 protein. The sample has approximately 700,000 distinct CDR3 sequences, roughly 46% seen once. Sample: peripheral blood or thyroid tissue (not recorded which). These receptors came from an adult man with Graves' disease, either hyperthyroidism or ophthalmopathy (not recorded which).

The chain is built from TRBV4-1 and TRBJ1-6; weak D call: TRBD1 (6 bases). The CDR3 is made up of 17 amino acids. V was pared by 0 bases and J by 7 bases, with 16 bases between. The germline V gene has CDR1 MGHRA and CDR2 YSYEKL. The CDR3, as DNA: TGCGCCAGCAGCCAAGATATAACAGGGACCCCGAATTCACCCCTCCACTTT. It specifies CASSQDITGTPNSPLHF.

This clonotype was detected a few times. V is TRBV10-1 and J is TRBJ2-5; the D gene is possibly TRBD1 (6 bases). V lost 3 bases and J lost 1, with 9 bases in between. The CDR3 consists of 14 residues. Germline V lookup: CDR1 WNHNN, CDR2 SYGVQD (reference sequence). The CDR3 region has the DNA TGCGCCAGCAGTGAAGGGGACACCCAAGAGACCCAGTACTTC. Protein: CASSEGDTQETQYF.

The chain links TRBV4-2 to TRBJ1-1; the D gene is possibly TRBD1 (5 bases). The germline CDR1 and CDR2 sequences are LGHNA and YNFKEQ. V dropped 0 bases and J dropped 6 bases, with 14 bases sitting between them. CDR3 length: 15 residues. Written as DNA, the CDR3 is TGTGCCAGCAGCCAAGATAGGGGCAGGGTGGCTGAAGCTTTCTTT. Translation gives CASSQDRGRVAEAFF.

In its sample, this clonotype was seen many times. This chain links TRBV7-3 with TRBJ1-1; possible D gene TRBD1, 5 bases. CDR3 length equals 13 residues. Germline loops: CDR1 SGHTA, CDR2 FQGTGA. The V end lost 5 bases, the J end lost 1 base, and 8 bases lay between the germline ends. CDR3 nucleotide sequence: TGTGCCAGCAGCGGTGGGGGGAACACTGAAGCTTTCTTT. This encodes CASSGGGNTEAFF.

The rearrangement uses TRBV20-1 and TRBJ2-7; a weak D match, TRBD2 (6 bases). The V and J ends lost 5 bases and 0 bases respectively, with 14 bases between them. Germline V gene data show CDR1 as DFQATT and CDR2 as SNEGSKA (reference sequence). This CDR3 has 14 residues. The chain's CDR3 is CSASGAISSYEQYF. CDR3 nucleotides: TGCAGTGCTTCGGGAGCGATTAGCTCCTACGAGCAGTACTTC.

The chain carries TRBV19 and TRBJ1-4; D unresolved. Per germline, CDR1 LNHDA and CDR2 SQIVND (reference sequence). The CDR3 sequence is 14 residues long. V dropped 2 bases and J dropped 3 bases, with 7 bases sitting between them. CDR3 sequence reads: CASSISNANEKLFF. The CDR3 DNA is TGTGCCAGTAGTATAAGCAACGCTAATGAAAAACTGTTTTTT.

A few counts support this clonotype. This chain links TRBV12-3 or TRBV12-4 with TRBJ1-2; 7 positions match TRBD1. CDR3 length equals 14 residues. With V trimmed by 6 bases and J by 4 bases, 8 bases remained unmatched. CDR3 sequence reads: CASSPTGEGYGYTF. The DNA for the CDR3 is TGTGCCAGCAGCCCAACAGGGGAGGGCTATGGCTACACCTTC.

This clonotype was picked up many times. The chain couples TRBV29-1 to TRBJ1-2, with a possible D match to TRBD1 (6 bases). This CDR3 has 14 amino acids. Germline values: CDR1 SQVTM, CDR2 ANQGSEA. V was pared by 0 bases and J by 3 bases, with 11 bases between. The CDR3 DNA is TGCAGCGTTGAAGAGGACAGAGCCGACTATGGCTACACCTTC. Its translation: CSVEEDRADYGYTF.

V and J are TRBV5-1 and TRBJ1-2, with D perhaps TRBD1 (5 bases). The CDR3 totals 15 residues. Germline values: CDR1 SGHRS, CDR2 YFSETQ. The germline V and J ends were trimmed by 4 bases and 4 bases, with 17 bases remaining between them. The CDR3 loop reads CASSPDMGRLYGYTF. For the CDR3, the DNA is TGCGCCAGCAGCCCCGATATGGGACGGCTCTATGGCTACACCTTC.

This CDR3 reads CASRGSTGSKQYF. DNA for the CDR3: TGTGCCAGTAGGGGGTCGACTGGTAGCAAGCAGTACTTC. This chain uses TRBV10-3 with TRBJ2-7; weak D call: TRBD1 (6 bases). V was trimmed by 10 bases and J by 8 bases, leaving 21 bases between them. The CDR3 contains 13 residues. The germline gives CDR1 ENHRY, CDR2 SYGVKD.

This clonotype has more than one count but fewer than ten. This sequence joins TRBV7-9 and TRBJ1-1, with D possibly matching TRBD1 (6 bases). Trimming shortened V by 5 bases and J by 6 bases, and 16 bases separated the two germline ends. Germline V gene data show CDR1 as SEHNR and CDR2 as FQNEAQ (reference sequence). The CDR3 length is 14 residues. In nucleotides, the CDR3 is TGTGCCAGCAGCCGCCCCGGGGGGGCCCCTGAAGCTTTCTTT. Protein: CASSRPGGAPEAFF.

This clonotype was found many times. The chain links TRBV24-1 to TRBJ1-2, with TRBD1 as a possible D gene (6 bases). With 4 bases removed from V and 2 bases from J, the gap between germline ends came to 19 bases. The CDR3 sequence is 17 residues long. Germline V gene data show CDR1 as KGHDR and CDR2 as SFDVKD. The chain's CDR3 is CATSDSSKQGNNYGYTF. CDR3 DNA: TGTGCCACCAGTGACTCATCGAAGCAGGGGAACAACTATGGCTACACCTTC.

This clonotype was seen more than once but under ten times. V usage is TRBV5-1 and J usage is TRBJ1-5, with TRBD1 identical over 9 bases. This CDR3 spans 16 amino acids. Germline CDR1 reads SGHRS; CDR2 reads YFSETQ. V was pared by 2 bases and J by 2 bases, with 5 bases of the junction left unmatched. The CDR3 bases are TGCGCCAGCAGCTTTGGACAGGGGATCGGCAATCAGCCCCAGCATTTT. This translates into CASSFGQGIGNQPQHF.

The chain has TRBV2 and TRBJ1-6; 11 bases agree with TRBD1. The CDR3 has 17 residues. The ends lost 1 base at V and 7 bases at J; junction bases unmatched: 6. Germline assignment: CDR1 SNHLY and CDR2 FYNNEI. CDR3 sequence reads: CASSEGWGTGGNSPLHF. The CDR3 nucleotides are TGTGCCAGCAGTGAAGGGTGGGGGACAGGGGGAAATTCACCCCTCCACTTT.

In this sample, this clonotype turned up many times. This chain joins TRBV2 and TRBJ2-5, with D perhaps TRBD1 (6 bases). The CDR3 is 13 amino acids. Germline CDR1 reads SNHLY; CDR2 reads FYNNEI. V lost 8 bases and J lost 5, with 15 bases in between. Here the CDR3 DNA reads TGTGCCAGCGGCAGGGACACGGCGGAGACCCAGTACTTC. Amino acids: CASGRDTAETQYF.

This chain connects TRBV7-2 to TRBJ2-5, with D hard to call. V lost 2 bases, J lost 1 base, and 11 bases lay in between. This CDR3 spans 15 amino acids. Germline V CDR1 and CDR2: SGHTA, FQGNSA. The CDR3, as DNA: TGTGCCAGCAGCTTATGGGCCAGGAGCCAAGAGACCCAGTACTTC. Its translation is CASSLWARSQETQYF.

In its sample, this clonotype was seen a few times. The chain couples TRBV6-1 to TRBJ2-7; 10 bases are a match to TRBD1. Germline V gene data show CDR1 as MNHNS and CDR2 as SASEGT. This CDR3 is built from 16 residues. V lost 6 bases to trimming and J lost 0 bases; unmatched junction nucleotides: 8. DNA for the CDR3: TGTGCCAGCAGACCACCGGGACAGGGGATCTCCTACGAGCAGTACTTC. Translated: CASRPPGQGISYEQYF.

The chain couples TRBV29-1 to TRBJ2-7; TRBD2 agrees at 11 bases. The trim removed 8 bases at V and 8 bases at J, leaving 8 bases unmatched. Per germline, CDR1 SQVTM and CDR2 ANQGSEA. The CDR3 runs to 12 residues. The CDR3 nucleotides read TGCAGCTCCACTAGCGGGAGTTTCAAGCAGTACTTC. It is translated as CSSTSGSFKQYF.

The V gene is TRBV25-1, the J gene TRBJ1-6, with 7 bases fitting TRBD1. Germline assignment: CDR1 MGHDK and CDR2 SYGVNS. With V trimmed by 0 bases and J by 7 bases, 6 bases remained unmatched. CDR3 length: 16 residues. CDR3 protein: CASSEYVTGSNSPLHF. The CDR3 DNA sequence: TGTGCCAGCAGTGAATATGTGACAGGGAGCAATTCACCCCTCCACTTT.

A remark on this clonotype: A read error is possible here, since a much larger clone lies one base away. The chain is built from TRBV5-1 and TRBJ1-6, with 7 bases aligning to TRBD1. The CDR3 loop spans 15 amino acids. The germline CDR1 and CDR2 sequences are SGHRS and YFSETQ. The trim removed 3 bases at V and 7 bases at J, leaving 7 bases unmatched. Written as DNA, the CDR3 is TGCGCCAGCAGCTCGGGGACAGACAGGAATTCACCCCTCCACTTT. Amino acids: CASSSGTDRNSPLHF.

The CDR3 sequence is CASSLFGPAHMNTEAFF. CDR3 coding DNA: TGTGCCAGCAGCTTATTCGGGCCAGCTCACATGAACACTGAAGCTTTCTTT. The chain uses TRBV7-9 and TRBJ1-1; no reliable D call. The CDR3 spans 17 residues. Germline-derived CDR1 and CDR2 are SEHNR and FQNEAQ (reference sequence). V was pared by 2 bases and J by 0 bases, with 16 bases between.

This clonotype turned up a few times. The chain joins TRBV7-9 to TRBJ2-7; D might be TRBD1 (5 bases). The germline V and J ends were trimmed by 5 bases and 0 bases, with 11 bases remaining between them. This CDR3 is built from 14 residues. Germline values: CDR1 SEHNR, CDR2 FQNEAQ (reference sequence). CDR3 in amino acids: CASSRYRTSYEQYF. The CDR3 DNA reads as TGTGCCAGCAGCAGATACAGGACCTCCTACGAGCAGTACTTC. Full variable domain (outside the CDR3, taken from reference TRBV7-9 and TRBJ2-7): DTGVSQNPRHKITKRGQNVTFRCDPISEHNRLYWYRQTLGQGPEFLTYFQNEAQLEKSRLLSDRFSAERPKGSFSTLEIQRTEQGDSAMYLCASSRYRTSYEQYFGPGTRLTVT.

A word on this clonotype: At one end the junction does not follow the germline gene, possibly because of a read error. The chain uses TRBV15 and TRBJ1-3; 7 bases agree with TRBD1. The CDR3 runs to 13 residues. Germline CDR1 and CDR2: LNHNV and YYDKDF (reference sequence). The CDR3 bases are TGTGCCACCAGCAGAGATCGACAGGGTCGGACCGATTTT. Its protein product is CATSRDRQGRTDF.

The chain joins TRBV20-1 to TRBJ2-7; no reliable D call. V lost 2 bases and J 2 bases, leaving 13 bases between the germline ends. The CDR3 loop spans 14 amino acids. CDR1 is DFQATT, CDR2 SNEGSKA, per germline (reference sequence). CDR3 sequence: CSARWKGSPYEQYF. The CDR3 DNA is TGCAGTGCTAGATGGAAGGGAAGTCCCTACGAGCAGTACTTC.

J is TRBJ2-5 and V is TRBV7-9, with 10 bases fitting TRBD1. The V gene end was trimmed by 4 bases and the J gene end by 2 bases; junction bases not matched to a gene: 4. Per germline, CDR1 SEHNR and CDR2 FQNEAQ (reference sequence). The CDR3 runs to 15 residues. CDR3 loop: CASSYGTGVQETQYF. The CDR3 DNA reads as TGTGCCAGCAGCTACGGGACAGGGGTACAAGAGACCCAGTACTTC.

V is TRBV25-1 and J is TRBJ1-2; TRBD1 is a possible D gene (6 bases). Germline CDR1 and CDR2: MGHDK and SYGVNS. The V end lost 3 bases, the J end lost 4 bases, and 12 bases lay between the germline ends. The CDR3 loop spans 14 amino acids. The CDR3 is CASSDPLDSYGYTF. The CDR3 DNA sequence: TGTGCCAGCAGTGACCCATTGGACAGCTATGGCTACACCTTC.

This clonotype was observed a few times. The junction departs from germline at one end; a sequencing error may be responsible. The chain combines TRBV5-1 with TRBJ1-2, with TRBD1 matching 7 bases. CDR3 size: 15 residues. Germline V gives CDR1 SGHRS, CDR2 YFSETQ. As DNA, the CDR3 is TGTGCCAGCAGCGGTACAGGGGCGACCCTCTATGGCTACACCTTC. Translating gives CASSGTGATLYGYTF.

Concerning this clonotype itself: One base away lies a much larger clone, so this may be a sequencing read error. This chain links TRBV29-1 with TRBJ1-5; a possible D gene is TRBD1 (5 bases). The CDR3 covers 13 residues. The germline CDR1 and CDR2 sequences are SQVTM and ANQGSEA. The CDR3 loop reads CSAKTGTNRPQHF. The CDR3 region has the DNA TGCAGCGCCAAAACGGGGACCAATCGGCCCCAGCATTTT.

This clonotype was counted only a few times. The genes are TRBV5-6 and TRBJ1-4; 7 bases agree with TRBD1. Germline V gives CDR1 SGHDT, CDR2 YYEEEE. V shed 6 bases and J 12 bases; nucleotides not matched to a gene: 20. The CDR3 loop spans 16 amino acids. For the CDR3, the DNA is TGTGCCAGCACAATACAGGGGAGCCCCTCCGAGATCCAACTGTTTTTT. Translating gives CASTIQGSPSEIQLFF.